The 26 T cell receptor beta chains presented below share a single source sample, sequenced in a study of T cell changes during pregnancy in multiple sclerosis. Produced via immunoSEQ multiplex PCR; TCRdb's table is partial and in-frame only. This table has just under 70,000 clones, 75% to 95% appearing once. The material sequenced was peripheral blood, taken in the second trimester of pregnancy. The receptors stem from a female donor with multiple sclerosis, enrolled in a pregnancy study.

V gene TRBV18 combines with J gene TRBJ2-7; 12 bases match TRBD1. The CDR3 runs 16 residues. The germline V gene has CDR1 KGHSH and CDR2 LQKENI. Trimming at V came to 2 bases and at J to 2 bases, leaving 4 bases not matched to a gene. Here the CDR3 DNA reads TGTGCCAGCTCACCATTTCGGGACAGGGGGCCCTACGAGCAGTACTTC. It is translated as CASSPFRDRGPYEQYF.

This clone was observed once. The chain uses TRBV15 and TRBJ1-5; D is possibly TRBD1 (6 bases). Trimming removed 3 bases from V and 3 bases from J, with 27 bases in between. The CDR3 consists of 20 residues. Germline CDR1 reads LNHNV; CDR2 reads YYDKDF (reference sequence). In DNA, the CDR3 is TGTGCCACCAGCAGGACCCCCTGGACCCTTGACAGGAGACACAATCAGCCCCAGCATTTT. Its translation: CATSRTPWTLDRRHNQPQHF.

The V and J genes are TRBV14 and TRBJ2-3, with 11 bases matching TRBD2. Germline CDR1 and CDR2: SGHDN and FVKESK. The CDR3 is 15 amino acids. V trimming: 3 bases; J trimming: 1 base; junction bases outside the gene matches: 0. The CDR3 region is CASSQTSGGTDTQYF. In DNA form, the CDR3 reads TGTGCCAGCAGCCAGACTAGCGGGGGCACAGATACGCAGTATTTT.

This clone was seen a handful of times. The gene calls are TRBV30 and TRBJ1-1; D gene ambiguous. Deletions cut 3 bases from V and 4 bases from J, with 9 bases between. CDR1 is GTSNPN, CDR2 SVGIG, per germline (reference sequence). The CDR3 contains 12 residues. This chain's CDR3 is CAWRWESTEAFF. CDR3 nucleotides: TGTGCCTGGAGGTGGGAGAGCACTGAAGCTTTCTTT.

The rearrangement joins TRBV6-1 to TRBJ1-6; D might be TRBD1 (6 bases). This CDR3 region has 14 residues. The germline V gene encodes CDR1 MNHNS and CDR2 SASEGT. V lost 3 bases and J 5 bases, leaving 8 bases between the germline ends. This chain's CDR3 is CASSDYRDNSPLHF. The CDR3 nucleotides are TGTGCCAGCAGTGACTACAGGGATAATTCACCCCTCCACTTT.

The J gene is TRBJ2-1, the V gene TRBV27, with TRBD1 matching 8 bases. With V trimmed by 3 bases and J by 6 bases, 1 base remained unmatched. Germline CDR1 and CDR2: MNHEY and SMNVEV (reference sequence). CDR3 length: 13 residues. The CDR3 protein is CASSFTGGNEQFF. The DNA of the CDR3 is TGTGCCAGCAGTTTCACAGGGGGCAATGAGCAGTTCTTC.

This sequence joins TRBV5-1 and TRBJ2-3; TRBD1 matches at 8 bases. J was trimmed by 4 bases and V by 1 base; bases with no gene match: 5. CDR1 is SGHRS and CDR2 is YFSETQ in the germline V gene. The CDR3 length is 15 residues. Here the CDR3 reads CASSLSAGGPDTQYF. Written as DNA, the CDR3 is TGCGCCAGCAGCTTGTCGGCAGGGGGCCCAGATACGCAGTATTTT.

The genes are TRBV5-6 and TRBJ2-5; 9 bases are shared with TRBD2. The CDR3 runs to 16 residues. Looked up from germline, CDR1 is SGHDT and CDR2 is YYEEEE. The V gene end was trimmed by 1 base and the J gene end by 0 bases; junction bases not matched to a gene: 4. The chain's CDR3 is CASSLWVAGDQETQYF. In DNA, the CDR3 is TGTGCCAGCAGCTTGTGGGTAGCGGGGGACCAAGAGACCCAGTACTTC.

The chain carries TRBV11-2 and TRBJ2-7, with unresolved D. Trimming cost V 5 bases and J 2 bases, with 16 bases left between them. Germline V gives CDR1 SGHAT, CDR2 FQNNGV. The CDR3 is 15 amino acids. CDR3 residues: CASSISGLSPYEQYF. CDR3 nucleotides: TGTGCCAGCAGCATTTCGGGTCTTTCTCCCTACGAGCAGTACTTC.

CDR3 sequence: CASHEGTEAFF. For the CDR3, the DNA is TGTGCCAGCCACGAGGGTACTGAAGCTTTCTTT. This chain links TRBV6-5 with TRBJ1-1; D is ambiguous. V lost 8 bases, J lost 5 bases, and 9 bases lay in between. The CDR3 runs to 11 residues. CDR1 and CDR2 from the germline V gene are MNHEY and SVGAGI.

A remark on this clone: Other DNA sequences within the sample encode an identical CDR3. The chain carries TRBV4-1 and TRBJ1-4, with a tentative D call TRBD1 (5 bases). The germline V and J ends were trimmed by 1 base and 8 bases, with 14 bases remaining between them. CDR1 and CDR2 from the germline V gene are MGHRA and YSYEKL. There are 15 residues in the CDR3. The CDR3 spells CASSQAGQGGEKLFF. The CDR3 DNA reads as TGCGCCAGCAGCCAAGCTGGGCAGGGCGGCGAAAAACTGTTTTTT.

This clone was detected only a few times. J is TRBJ1-5 and V is TRBV15; D gene ambiguous. Germline V lookup: CDR1 LNHNV, CDR2 YYDKDF (reference sequence). The CDR3 runs to 17 residues. V was shortened by 5 bases and J by 0 bases, with 17 bases between the two germline ends. CDR3 region: CATSSSNRGYSNQPQHF. CDR3 in DNA: TGTGCCACCAGCTCGAGTAACCGGGGATATAGCAATCAGCCCCAGCATTTT.

The chain joins TRBV10-3 to TRBJ1-4; 7 nucleotides align to TRBD1. V trimming: 0 bases; J trimming: 3 bases; junction bases outside the gene matches: 7. Germline CDR1 and CDR2: ENHRY and SYGVKD. This CDR3 is 17 amino acids long. CDR3 residues: CAISESQGKSANEKLFF. The CDR3 DNA sequence: TGTGCCATCAGTGAGTCACAGGGGAAGAGTGCTAATGAAAAACTGTTTTTT.

The V and J genes are TRBV7-3 and TRBJ2-6, with a possible D match to TRBD1 (6 bases). The V gene lost 5 bases and the J gene lost 6 bases, with 11 bases spanning the gap. The CDR3 runs 14 residues. Germline values: CDR1 SGHTA, CDR2 FQGTGA. The CDR3: CASSPTGSANVLTF. CDR3 DNA sequence: TGTGCCAGCAGCCCTACAGGGTCGGCCAACGTCCTGACTTTC.

The chain uses TRBV19 and TRBJ1-5, with 7 bases lining up with TRBD1. J gave up 2 bases and V 5 bases, and 6 bases lay outside the gene matches. The CDR3 totals 15 residues. Germline V gene sequence: CDR1 LNHDA, CDR2 SQIVND (reference sequence). In DNA form, the CDR3 reads TGTGCCAGTAGTTTACAGGGGATGGGCAATCAGCCCCAGCATTTT. It encodes CASSLQGMGNQPQHF.

The chain couples TRBV7-6 to TRBJ2-6, with a weak D call TRBD1 (6 bases). This CDR3 has 14 residues. V gave up 8 bases and J gave up 0 bases, with 8 bases separating them. From germline, CDR1 is SGHVS and CDR2 FNYEAQ. Here the CDR3 reads CASGGVSGANVLTF. The CDR3 nucleotides are TGTGCCAGCGGGGGCGTCTCTGGGGCCAACGTCCTGACTTTC.

This chain uses TRBV2 with TRBJ1-2; 7 nucleotides agree with TRBD1. The CDR3 has 14 amino acids. The germline CDR1 and CDR2 sequences are SNHLY and FYNNEI. V lost 8 bases to trimming and J lost 8 bases; unmatched junction nucleotides: 14. The CDR3 spells CASWPRQGAGGYTF. The CDR3 DNA reads TGTGCCAGCTGGCCGAGACAGGGCGCGGGGGGCTACACCTTC.

This chain links TRBV6-1 with TRBJ2-2; 10 bases line up with TRBD1. CDR1 is MNHNS and CDR2 is SASEGT in the germline V gene. V gave up 3 bases and J gave up 7 bases; unmatched junction bases: 5. The CDR3 consists of 15 residues. For the CDR3, the DNA is TGTGCCAGCAGTGAGACGGGACAGGGGATCGGGGAGCTGTTTTTT. This sequence encodes CASSETGQGIGELFF.

This chain uses TRBV5-6 with TRBJ2-1; TRBD2 matches at 11 bases. CDR3 length: 16 amino acids. Germline CDR1 reads SGHDT; CDR2 reads YYEEEE. V gave up 0 bases and J gave up 3 bases; unmatched junction bases: 2. The chain's CDR3 is CASSLGLAGFYNEQFF. The CDR3 DNA reads as TGTGCCAGCAGCTTGGGACTAGCGGGGTTCTACAATGAGCAGTTCTTC.

The gene calls are TRBV11-2 and TRBJ2-3; a weak D match, TRBD1 (6 bases). V was pared by 5 bases and J by 11 bases, with 14 bases between. Germline CDR1 SGHAT, CDR2 FQNNGV. The CDR3 is 12 amino acids. The DNA for the CDR3 is TGTGCCAGCAGCCCTTTGACACAGGGGCAGTATTTT. The encoded protein is CASSPLTQGQYF.

This chain uses TRBV25-1 with TRBJ2-5; tentative D call: TRBD1 (6 bases). CDR3 length: 14 residues. Trimming took off 4 bases at V and 2 bases at J, with 11 bases between the two ends. CDR1 is MGHDK and CDR2 is SYGVNS in the germline V gene. The CDR3 coding sequence is TGTGCCAGCAGTGGTTACAGGGTACAAGAGACCCAGTACTTC. As protein: CASSGYRVQETQYF.

As DNA, the CDR3 is TGTGCCAGCAGCGTAGAAGGGACAGGGACAGATACGCAGTATTTT. Translation gives CASSVEGTGTDTQYF. The chain joins TRBV9 to TRBJ2-3, with TRBD1 matching over 9 bases. The CDR3 covers 15 residues. Germline V gene lookup returns CDR1 SGDLS and CDR2 YYNGEE. V shed 0 bases, J shed 3 bases, and the junction held 2 bases outside the gene matches.

The genes are TRBV19 and TRBJ2-2; 7 nucleotides line up with TRBD2. There are 15 residues in the CDR3. CDR1 LNHDA and CDR2 SQIVND come from the germline V gene (reference sequence). The V and J ends lost 7 bases and 8 bases, in that order; junction bases with no gene match: 13. CDR3 sequence: CASKGRAPVGGELFF. In DNA, the CDR3 is TGTGCCAGTAAGGGGAGGGCGCCGGTTGGGGGGGAGCTGTTTTTT.

The rearrangement joins TRBV9 to TRBJ1-5, with TRBD1 as a possible D gene (6 bases). The CDR3 extends over 14 amino acids. The germline V and J ends were trimmed by 3 bases and 0 bases, with 7 bases remaining between them. CDR1 is SGDLS and CDR2 is YYNGEE in the germline V gene. CDR3 bases: TGTGCCAGCAGCGCACAGGGTAGCAATCAGCCCCAGCATTTT. Translated, it gives CASSAQGSNQPQHF.

This chain uses TRBV30 with TRBJ2-5, with 11 bases lining up with TRBD2. This CDR3 comprises 15 residues. Germline V CDR1 and CDR2: GTSNPN, SVGIG (reference sequence). The junction had 4 bases not matched to a gene; V was cut back by 1 base and J by 3 bases. CDR3 region: CAWSALAGGKETQYF. Here the CDR3 DNA reads TGTGCCTGGAGTGCCCTAGCGGGGGGCAAAGAGACCCAGTACTTC.

The gene calls are TRBV7-2 and TRBJ1-2; D is uncertain. The length of the CDR3 is 14 residues. CDR1 is SGHTA and CDR2 is FQGNSA in the germline V gene. Trimming took 5 bases from V and 9 from J, leaving 19 bases between them. This chain's CDR3 is CASSPPGVYGSYTF. CDR3 in DNA: TGTGCCAGCAGCCCGCCGGGAGTGTATGGGAGCTACACCTTC. The full variable domain, with the rest looked up from reference TRBV7-2 and TRBJ1-2, is GAGVSQSPSNKVTEKGKDVELRCDPISGHTALYWYRQSLGQGLEFLIYFQGNSAPDKSGLPSDRFSAERTGGSVSTLTIQRTQQEDSAVYLCASSPPGVYGSYTFGSGTRLTVV.